The clone carrying this TCR beta chain was observed a handful of times. The antigen is undetermined. The V gene's germline CDR1 is SGHTA and CDR2 FQGNSA. The CDR3 consists of 16 residues. Germline trimming cut 3 bases from V and 5 bases from J; bases unmatched to any gene: 10. The record originates from a study of T-cell reconstitution after alpha-beta-depleted transplantation in children. Study results and caveats: One year post-transplant, T-cell counts and diversity were largely derived from T cells produced anew. Two months or so post-transplant, alpha-beta T cells reportedly derived from several hundred expanded graft clones.

Construction of the TCRbeta library involved unique molecular identifiers. A single record per CDR3 protein comes from TCRdb applying MiXCR to the PCR reads. The sample contains 250,000 to 300,000 distinct CDR3 sequences, 6% to 10% of which appear only once. The receptor was derived from a female patient aged 2-15 years who had a stem cell transplant for Fanconi anemia, so the T cells may come from the graft donor. V and J are TRBV7-2 and TRBJ2-5, with 9 bases identical to TRBD2. Sequenced here: peripheral blood, sampled 360 days after TCRalphabeta/CD19-depleted stem cell transplant. CDR3 sequence (DNA): TGTGCCAGCAGCTTCAATTTGGGGGCGGGAGGGGAGACCCAGTACTTC. Translation gives CASSFNLGAGGETQYF.